Shown below are 27 T cell receptor beta chains from a single sample sequenced in a study of T cell responses to AZD1222 COVID-19 vaccine. The protocol was immunoSEQ multiplex PCR, while the TCRdb copy is restricted to in-frame clones and leaves out a portion. The data show roughly 120,000 clones, just under 95% seen once. Sequenced material: peripheral blood, taken on day 0 of AZD1222 vaccination. The receptors come from an adult in good health.

The rearrangement joins TRBV5-4 to TRBJ2-5; D perhaps matches TRBD2 (6 bases). CDR1 SGHNT and CDR2 YYREEE come from the germline V gene (reference sequence). The CDR3 totals 14 residues. The germline V and J ends were trimmed by 0 bases and 1 base, with 7 bases remaining between them. The CDR3 here is CASSLEGLQETQYF. The DNA of the CDR3 is TGTGCCAGCAGCTTGGAGGGACTCCAAGAGACCCAGTACTTC.

The chain uses TRBV7-2 and TRBJ1-1; D is unresolved. Germline V gives CDR1 SGHTA, CDR2 FQGNSA. The CDR3 covers 15 residues. V lost 1 base, J lost 1 base, and 10 bases lay in between. For the CDR3, the DNA is TGTGCCAGCAGCTTAGGTAGCCTGGGGAACACTGAAGCTTTCTTT. The encoded protein is CASSLGSLGNTEAFF. The full variable domain, in which reference TRBV7-2 and TRBJ1-1 provide the parts outside the CDR3, is GAGVSQSPSNKVTEKGKDVELRCDPISGHTALYWYRQSLGQGLEFLIYFQGNSAPDKSGLPSDRFSAERTGGSVSTLTIQRTQQEDSAVYLCASSLGSLGNTEAFFGQGTRLTVV.

This chain connects TRBV28 to TRBJ1-5, with TRBD1 identical over 9 bases. The CDR3 is 15 residues long. With 8 bases clipped from V and 11 bases from J, the junction kept 16 bases outside the gene matches. Germline V gene data show CDR1 as MDHEN and CDR2 as SYDVKM. CDR3 protein: CASGRGTGPFQAQHF. The DNA for the CDR3 is TGTGCCAGCGGACGGGGGACAGGGCCTTTTCAAGCCCAGCATTTT. Looking up the rest from reference TRBV28 and TRBJ1-5 gives the full variable domain: DVKVTQSSRYLVKRTGEKVFLECVQDMDHENMFWYRQDPGLGLRLIYFSYDVKMKEKGDIPEGYSVSREKKERFSLILESASTNQTSMYLCASGRGTGPFQAQHFGDGTRLSIL.

This clone has only a few counts. The genes are TRBV10-1 and TRBJ2-3; 7 bases map to TRBD1. The V gene end was trimmed by 6 bases and the J gene end by 5 bases; junction bases not matched to a gene: 2. The CDR3 runs 12 residues. Germline CDR1 reads WNHNN; CDR2 reads SYGVQD (reference sequence). Written as DNA, the CDR3 is TGCGCCAGCAGCAACAGGGGAGATACGCAGTATTTT. This translates into CASSNRGDTQYF.

The CDR3 protein is CASSLAPGGGEKLFF. CDR3 in DNA: TGCGCCAGCAGCTTGGCCCCAGGGGGTGGTGAAAAACTGTTTTTT. The gene calls are TRBV5-1 and TRBJ1-4, with 7 bases matching TRBD1. There are 15 residues in the CDR3. V lost 0 bases to trimming and J lost 7 bases; unmatched junction nucleotides: 6. From germline, CDR1 is SGHRS and CDR2 YFSETQ. The full variable domain, its missing parts supplied by reference TRBV5-1 and TRBJ1-4, is KAGVTQTPRYLIKTRGQQVTLSCSPISGHRSVSWYQQTPGQGLQFLFEYFSETQRNKGNFPGRFSGRQFSNSRSEMNVSTLELGDSALYLCASSLAPGGGEKLFFGSGTQLSVL.

The chain recombines TRBV7-8 with TRBJ2-1; D uncertain. Trimming pared 5 bases from V and 1 base from J, leaving 15 bases between. Germline CDR1 reads SGHVS; CDR2 reads FQNEAQ. The CDR3 spans 16 residues. The CDR3 protein is CASSPRRFTSYNEQFF. The DNA for the CDR3 is TGTGCCAGCAGCCCCCGCAGGTTTACGTCCTACAATGAGCAGTTCTTC.

The chain carries TRBV19 and TRBJ1-5; no clear D. The CDR3 sequence is 15 residues long. Trimming shortened V by 6 bases and J by 3 bases, and 15 bases separated the two germline ends. Germline-derived CDR1 and CDR2 are LNHDA and SQIVND (reference sequence). CDR3 in amino acids: CASRVEPAFNQPQHF. Here the CDR3 DNA reads TGTGCCAGTAGGGTAGAACCTGCCTTCAATCAGCCCCAGCATTTT. The whole variable domain, remainder taken from reference TRBV19 and TRBJ1-5, is DGGITQSPKYLFRKEGQNVTLSCEQNLNHDAMYWYRQDPGQGLRLIYYSQIVNDFQKGDIAEGYSVSREKKESFPLTVTSAQKNPTAFYLCASRVEPAFNQPQHFGDGTRLSIL.

V usage is TRBV4-1 and J usage is TRBJ2-7, with TRBD2 identical over 10 bases. In germline, CDR1 is MGHRA, CDR2 YSYEKL. Losses at the gene ends were 0 bases for V and 2 bases for J; bases not matched to a gene: 4. This CDR3 has 16 residues. CDR3 region: CASSQDWSGRAYEQYF. The CDR3 coding sequence is TGCGCCAGCAGCCAAGATTGGAGCGGGAGGGCCTACGAGCAGTACTTC.

The rearrangement joins TRBV2 to TRBJ1-1; 9 nucleotides align to TRBD1. This CDR3 is 13 amino acids long. Germline lookup yields CDR1 SNHLY and CDR2 FYNNEI. V lost 4 bases to trimming and J lost 4 bases; unmatched junction nucleotides: 1. The CDR3 DNA follows: TGTGCCAGCAGTGCGACAGGGGGCACTGAAGCTTTCTTT. This encodes CASSATGGTEAFF.

V and J are TRBV18 and TRBJ1-1, with D maybe TRBD1 (5 bases). Germline CDR1 and CDR2: KGHSH and LQKENI. V lost 0 bases to trimming and J lost 6 bases, with 11 bases between them. The CDR3 length is 14 residues. CDR3 sequence reads: CASSPPSGGPEAFF. Here the CDR3 DNA reads TGTGCCAGCTCACCACCGAGCGGGGGACCTGAAGCTTTCTTT. Filled out from reference TRBV18 and TRBJ1-1, the complete variable domain reads NAGVMQNPRHLVRRRGQEARLRCSPMKGHSHVYWYRQLPEEGLKFMVYLQKENIIDESGMPKERFSAEFPKEGPSILRIQQVVRGDSAAYFCASSPPSGGPEAFFGQGTRLTVV.

This clone was seen once. The chain recombines TRBV9 with TRBJ2-3, with D perhaps assigned TRBD1 or TRBD2 (5 bases each). The CDR3 is 14 residues long. Germline values: CDR1 SGDLS, CDR2 YYNGEE. The V end was cut by 0 bases, the J end by 2 bases, with 7 bases between. The CDR3 DNA sequence: TGTGCCAGCAGCGTAGATGGGACCACAGATACGCAGTATTTT. This gives the protein CASSVDGTTDTQYF.

V is TRBV9 and J is TRBJ2-3; D uncertain. CDR3 size: 13 residues. Germline V gene data show CDR1 as SGDLS and CDR2 as YYNGEE. V was trimmed by 3 bases and J by 0 bases, leaving 5 bases between them. This chain's CDR3 is CASSAISTDTQYF. The CDR3 region has the DNA TGTGCCAGCAGCGCGATTAGCACAGATACGCAGTATTTT.

V and J are TRBV19 and TRBJ1-5; weak D call: TRBD1 (5 bases). V was clipped by 5 bases and J by 7 bases, with 15 bases between them. Looked up from germline, CDR1 is LNHDA and CDR2 is SQIVND (reference sequence). There are 14 residues in the CDR3. CDR3 coding DNA: TGTGCCAGTAGTGGGCGGGGGGTAGAACAGCCCCAGCATTTT. It is translated as CASSGRGVEQPQHF.

The chain recombines TRBV5-4 with TRBJ2-7, with unresolved D. The CDR3 is 15 residues long. V was clipped by 4 bases and J by 4 bases, with 18 bases between them. The germline V gene encodes CDR1 SGHNT and CDR2 YYREEE (reference sequence). This chain's CDR3 is CASSLSSTDLYEQYF. The CDR3 bases are TGTGCCAGCAGCCTCTCTAGTACTGACCTTTACGAGCAGTACTTC. The full variable domain, rest sourced from reference TRBV5-4 and TRBJ2-7, is ETGVTQSPTHLIKTRGQQVTLRCSSQSGHNTVSWYQQALGQGPQFIFQYYREEENGRGNFPPRFSGLQFPNYSSELNVNALELDDSALYLCASSLSSTDLYEQYFGPGTRLTVT.

V and J are TRBV11-2 and TRBJ2-3; 11 nucleotides align to TRBD2. J lost 1 base, V lost 5 bases, and 5 bases had no gene match. CDR3 length: 16 amino acids. Germline V gene sequence: CDR1 SGHAT, CDR2 FQNNGV. CDR3 in amino acids: CASSALAGGRTDTQYF. The CDR3 DNA is TGTGCCAGCAGCGCCCTAGCGGGAGGCCGCACAGATACGCAGTATTTT. The entire variable domain, with the rest obtained from reference TRBV11-2 and TRBJ2-3, is as follows: EAGVAQSPRYKIIEKRQSVAFWCNPISGHATLYWYQQILGQGPKLLIQFQNNGVVDDSQLPKDRFSAERLKGVDSTLKIQPAKLEDSAVYLCASSALAGGRTDTQYFGPGTRLTVL.

This clone was found once. The V gene is TRBV3-1 (or the pseudogene TRBV3-2), the J gene TRBJ1-5; D ambiguous. CDR3 size: 15 residues. V was shortened by 3 bases and J by 0 bases, with 9 bases between the two germline ends. CDR1 is LGHDT and CDR2 is YNNKEL in the germline V gene (reference sequence). This CDR3 is CASSQGDLSNQPQHF. As DNA, the CDR3 is TGTGCCAGCAGCCAGGGCGATCTTAGCAATCAGCCCCAGCATTTT.

The chain employs TRBV5-1 and TRBJ2-7, with D perhaps matching TRBD1 (7 bases). Germline loops: CDR1 SGHRS, CDR2 YFSETQ. Trimming stripped 1 base from V and 1 base from J, with 21 bases between. The CDR3 consists of 18 residues. The CDR3 nucleotides read TGCGCCAGCAGCTTGCCCCCCTCAACAGGGGACTGGTCCTACGAGCAGTACTTC. Amino acids: CASSLPPSTGDWSYEQYF.

V is TRBV18 and J is TRBJ1-4; D remains ambiguous. From germline, CDR1 is KGHSH and CDR2 LQKENI. This CDR3 region has 15 residues. Trimming left V 3 bases short and J 8 bases short, with 16 bases between. CDR3 loop: CASSPSIAGGEKLFF. DNA of the CDR3: TGTGCCAGCTCACCTTCGATAGCCGGCGGGGAAAAACTGTTTTTT.

This sequence joins TRBV7-8 and TRBJ2-7, with TRBD2 as a possible D gene (5 bases). Trimming removed 3 bases from V and 7 bases from J, with 19 bases in between. The length of the CDR3 is 15 residues. Germline V gene sequence: CDR1 SGHVS, CDR2 FQNEAQ. Written as DNA, the CDR3 is TGTGCCAGCAGCTTTCTAGGGAACCGTCCGGGAGAGCAGTACTTC. This sequence encodes CASSFLGNRPGEQYF.

The chain carries TRBV6-6 and TRBJ2-1; the match to TRBD2 covers 7 bases. V lost 7 bases and J lost 1; bases outside the gene matches: 1. The germline gives CDR1 MNHNY, CDR2 SVGAGI (reference sequence). This CDR3 contains 13 residues. This chain's CDR3 is CASKGGSYNEQFF. CDR3 nucleotide sequence: TGTGCCAGCAAGGGAGGGTCCTACAATGAGCAGTTCTTC.

V gene TRBV27 combines with J gene TRBJ2-1, with D perhaps TRBD2 (6 bases). The CDR3 is 13 amino acids. Germline V CDR1 and CDR2: MNHEY, SMNVEV (reference sequence). Trimming stripped 6 bases from V and 4 bases from J, with 10 bases between. CDR3 coding DNA: TGTGCCAGCAGAGGGGACTTTTACAATGAGCAGTTCTTC. Encoded protein: CASRGDFYNEQFF.

The chain employs TRBV6-4 and TRBJ2-3, with 13 bases matching TRBD2. CDR1 MRHNA and CDR2 SNTAGT come from the germline V gene. The CDR3 sequence is 16 residues long. Trimming removed 5 bases from V and 1 base from J; junction bases left unmatched: 3. The CDR3 bases are TGTGCCAGCAGTCTACTAGCGGGAGGGGGCACAGATACGCAGTATTTT. This encodes CASSLLAGGGTDTQYF.

As regards this clone: This specimen includes other DNA sequences encoding the same CDR3. This sequence joins TRBV30 and TRBJ1-5, with D possibly matching TRBD1 (5 bases). The germline gives CDR1 GTSNPN, CDR2 SVGIG (reference sequence). CDR3 size: 13 residues. V was clipped by 1 base and J by 2 bases, with 6 bases between them. The CDR3 coding sequence is TGTGCCTGGAGTGGGGGGGGCAATCAGCCCCAGCATTTT. Translating gives CAWSGGGNQPQHF. Variable domain in full (rest from reference TRBV30 and TRBJ1-5): SQTIHQWPATLVQPVGSPLSLECTVEGTSNPNLYWYRQAAGRGLQLLFYSVGIGQISSEVPQNLSASRPQDRQFILSSKKLLLSDSGFYLCAWSGGGNQPQHFGDGTRLSIL.

The V gene is TRBV30, the J gene TRBJ1-3; D gene ambiguous. The CDR3 runs 18 residues. The V end was cut by 0 bases, the J end by 0 bases, with 18 bases between. Germline CDR1 and CDR2: GTSNPN and SVGIG (reference sequence). CDR3: CAWSVGPLDPSSGNTIYF. The CDR3 DNA reads TGTGCCTGGAGTGTCGGGCCCCTTGACCCGAGCTCTGGAAACACCATATATTTT.

The V and J genes are TRBV27 and TRBJ1-1; weak D call: TRBD1 (6 bases). V gave up 0 bases and J gave up 1 base, with 15 bases separating them. The length of the CDR3 is 17 residues. Germline V gene data show CDR1 as MNHEY and CDR2 as SMNVEV (reference sequence). The CDR3 DNA follows: TGTGCCAGCAGTTTATCGGGGGCTGCGGGGGGGAACACTGAAGCTTTCTTT. This sequence encodes CASSLSGAAGGNTEAFF.

The rearrangement uses TRBV5-1 and TRBJ1-5; D may be TRBD1 (5 bases). Germline values: CDR1 SGHRS, CDR2 YFSETQ. The CDR3 runs 13 residues. V was shortened by 4 bases and J by 5 bases, with 10 bases between the two germline ends. CDR3 DNA sequence: TGCGCCAGCAGCCGCGGGACTGATCAGCCCCAGCATTTT. Its translation: CASSRGTDQPQHF.

The chain recombines TRBV19 with TRBJ2-1; D gene uncertain. CDR3 length: 11 amino acids. Deletions cut 7 bases from V and 6 bases from J, with 7 bases between. CDR1 is LNHDA, CDR2 SQIVND, per germline (reference sequence). CDR3 residues: CASMTLNEQFF. The CDR3 DNA reads TGTGCCAGTATGACCCTCAATGAGCAGTTCTTC.